Each of the 14 T cell receptor beta chains below was sequenced from the same sample in a study of blood T cell repertoires in COVID-19. Method: immunoSEQ multiplex PCR; TCRdb's copy keeps in-frame clones and lacks some. The sample contains about 170,000 clones, roughly 83% of which appear only once. Specimen: peripheral blood. The source is a man between 18 and 29 years old with active or convalescent COVID-19.

A single count supports this clone. The chain joins TRBV19 to TRBJ1-1, with TRBD1 as a possible D gene (5 bases). CDR1 is LNHDA, CDR2 SQIVND, per germline (reference sequence). Trimming took 5 bases from V and 5 from J, leaving 18 bases between them. The CDR3 has 15 residues. The CDR3 nucleotides read TGTGCCAGTAGTCCCCCGCAGGGAAGGCAAACTGAAGCTTTCTTT. Translating gives CASSPPQGRQTEAFF.

The table lists this clone with a few counts. J is TRBJ2-1 and V is TRBV9, with D tentatively TRBD2 (5 bases). Germline lookup yields CDR1 SGDLS and CDR2 YYNGEE. The V and J ends lost 5 bases and 7 bases respectively, with 16 bases between them. The CDR3 length is 14 residues. DNA of the CDR3: TGTGCCAGCAGTGCAAGAGGGAGTTTTAATGAGCAGTTCTTC. The encoded protein is CASSARGSFNEQFF.

The V gene is TRBV11-2, the J gene TRBJ1-4, with D unresolved. V lost 2 bases and J 0 bases, leaving 19 bases between the germline ends. The CDR3 runs 19 residues. The germline gives CDR1 SGHAT, CDR2 FQNNGV. CDR3 bases: TGTGCCAGCAGCTTAATTCCGGGGATATATGGAGCAACTAATGAAAAACTGTTTTTT. Translated: CASSLIPGIYGATNEKLFF.

V usage is TRBV6-5 and J usage is TRBJ2-2; D is possibly TRBD1 (6 bases). The CDR3 spans 16 residues. V lost 1 base, J lost 3 bases, and 12 bases lay in between. Per germline, CDR1 MNHEY and CDR2 SVGAGI. In nucleotides, the CDR3 is TGTGCCAGCAGTTACTACTCGACAGGTGACACCGGGGAGCTGTTTTTT. It codes for CASSYYSTGDTGELFF.

The rearrangement uses TRBV4-3 and TRBJ2-3, with no clear D. The V end lost 0 bases, the J end lost 1 base, and 8 bases lay between the germline ends. The germline gives CDR1 LGHNA, CDR2 YSLEER. The CDR3 consists of 15 residues. CDR3 DNA: TGCGCCAGCAGCCAAGATCGCCAGGGCACAGATACGCAGTATTTT. It encodes CASSQDRQGTDTQYF.

V and J are TRBV19 and TRBJ2-5, with 9 nucleotides matching TRBD2. Germline V gene data show CDR1 as LNHDA and CDR2 as SQIVND (reference sequence). The CDR3 extends over 16 amino acids. V was clipped by 5 bases and J by 0 bases; unmatched bases: 7. The CDR3: CASSARLAVYQETQYF. The DNA for the CDR3 is TGTGCCAGTAGTGCCAGACTAGCGGTGTACCAAGAGACCCAGTACTTC.

The V gene is TRBV5-1, the J gene TRBJ2-3; D is ambiguous. Germline V gives CDR1 SGHRS, CDR2 YFSETQ. V was pared by 1 base and J by 4 bases, with 10 bases between. This CDR3 spans 14 amino acids. CDR3 in DNA: TGCGCCAGCAGCTTGCCTTCTTCCGCAGATACGCAGTATTTT. Protein sequence: CASSLPSSADTQYF.

The chain is built from TRBV30 and TRBJ1-1; tentatively, D is TRBD1 (5 bases). The germline CDR1 and CDR2 sequences are GTSNPN and SVGIG (reference sequence). Trimming shortened V by 2 bases and J by 1 base, and 17 bases separated the two germline ends. This CDR3 spans 16 amino acids. The CDR3 nucleotides are TGTGCCTGGAGTCCCCCGGGACTGCCACGGAACACTGAAGCTTTCTTT. Translated, it gives CAWSPPGLPRNTEAFF.

This rearrangement joins TRBV4-1 to TRBJ2-5, with 12 bases lining up with TRBD1. The junction had 9 bases not matched to a gene; V was cut back by 4 bases and J by 3 bases. The CDR3 totals 17 residues. Germline CDR1 MGHRA, CDR2 YSYEKL. This CDR3 is CASSRGAGQGAEETQYF. CDR3 nucleotide sequence: TGCGCCAGCAGCCGGGGGGCGGGACAGGGGGCAGAAGAGACCCAGTACTTC.

The chain recombines TRBV6-1 with TRBJ2-2, with 7 bases identical to TRBD2. CDR1 is MNHNS and CDR2 is SASEGT in the germline V gene. Trimming removed 1 base from V and 3 bases from J; junction bases left unmatched: 5. The length of the CDR3 is 16 residues. The chain's CDR3 is CASSEGGRVDTGELFF. The CDR3 DNA reads TGTGCCAGCAGTGAAGGCGGGAGAGTCGACACCGGGGAGCTGTTTTTT.

The chain is built from TRBV5-6 and TRBJ1-2, with unresolved D. Between the trimmed V and J ends, which lost 3 bases and 4 bases, there was a span of 13 bases. The V gene's germline CDR1 is SGHDT and CDR2 YYEEEE. The CDR3 is 14 amino acids. CDR3: CASSSTDERYGYTF. CDR3 DNA: TGTGCCAGCAGCTCGACCGACGAGCGCTATGGCTACACCTTC.

V gene TRBV7-2 combines with J gene TRBJ2-1; 9 bases are shared with TRBD1. V shed 1 base, J shed 6 bases, and the junction held 4 bases outside the gene matches. This CDR3 contains 15 residues. Germline V gene sequence: CDR1 SGHTA, CDR2 FQGNSA. CDR3 sequence (DNA): TGTGCCAGCAGCTTAGACAGGGGGCTGATCAATGAGCAGTTCTTC. It translates to CASSLDRGLINEQFF.

This sequence joins TRBV19 and TRBJ2-1, with D unresolved. Trimming removed 3 bases from V and 5 bases from J, with 8 bases in between. This CDR3 spans 13 amino acids. Germline V gives CDR1 LNHDA, CDR2 SQIVND (reference sequence). The CDR3, as DNA: TGTGCCAGTAGTATTGGTCAGAACAATGAGCAGTTCTTC. Translation gives CASSIGQNNEQFF.

The V call is TRBV7-8, the J call TRBJ1-6; 10 bases are a match to TRBD1. In germline, CDR1 is SGHVS, CDR2 FQNEAQ. This CDR3 has 14 residues. V trimming: 7 bases; J trimming: 10 bases; junction bases outside the gene matches: 7. The CDR3 bases are TGTGCCAGCACGCAGGACAGGGGGGTGTCACCCCTCCACTTT. This translates into CASTQDRGVSPLHF.